This TCR beta chain was retrieved from a study of blood T cell repertoires in COVID-19. Per the original methods: Reference gene primer amplification yielded estimated nucleated cell counts. TCRdb's copy holds only in-frame clones and misses some; the assay was immunoSEQ multiplex PCR. V and J calls and clone size come straight from that table; D and trimming were deduced from the DNA. Here the sample spans fewer than 350,000 clones, roughly 87% being singletons. The CDR3 is made up of 15 amino acids. Sequenced material: peripheral blood. This TCR derives from a man between 18 and 35 years old with active or convalescent COVID-19. The rearrangement links TRBV12-2 to TRBJ2-5; TRBD2 is taken as the D call from the table, unchecked against the DNA. TRBV12-2 represents a pseudogene. The DNA of the CDR3 is TGTGCAAGTCGCTTAGTAGGGACTAGCGAAGAGACCCAGTACTTC. Translated, it gives CASRLVGTSEETQYF.